This T cell receptor (beta chain) was obtained from a study of cytomegalovirus exposure and HLA in healthy donors. Regarding the study as a whole: The likely explanation for a cluster of highly shared sequence variants was sequencing artifact. CMV serostatus was the only recorded immune exposure for donors.

Trimming stripped 4 bases from V and 2 bases from J, with 12 bases between. CDR3 length equals 16 residues. The germline gives CDR1 LNHNV, CDR2 YYDKDF (reference sequence). Note on this clone: The antigen is unknown.

It was with 60 Vbeta and 13 Jbeta primers that the PCR ran. Some clones are missing from TCRdb's copy, which holds only in-frame ones; the method was immunoSEQ multiplex PCR. Of 150,000 to 200,000 clones in the sample, 79% were seen once. This TCR derives from a woman between 50 and 59 years old in good health and CMV-seronegative. Sequencing was carried out using PBMCs. V usage is TRBV15 and J usage is TRBJ1-6, with no clear D. CDR3 in amino acids: CATSNPTDAYNSPLHF. In nucleotides, the CDR3 is TGTGCCACCAGCAACCCCACTGATGCCTATAATTCACCCCTCCACTTT. Supplemented by reference TRBV15 and TRBJ1-6, the full variable domain reads DAMVIQNPRYQVTQFGKPVTLSCSQTLNHNVMYWYQQKSSQAPKLLFHYYDKDFNNEADTPDNFQSRRPNTSFCFLDIRSPGLGDTAMYLCATSNPTDAYNSPLHFGNGTRLTVT.